Each of the 8 T cell receptor beta chains below was sequenced from the same sample in a study of shared clonotypes between healthy human individuals. Only in-frame clones appear in the TCRdb table, and some are missing; sequencing was by immunoSEQ multiplex PCR. In the table there are more than 550,000 clones, approximately 72% of which are singletons. The sequencing sample was made of memory CD4+ T cells sorted from blood. Subset denoted: CD45RA-negative fraction. These receptors were taken from a woman in her twenties or thirties in good health.

The rearrangement uses TRBV6-1 and TRBJ1-3; D might be TRBD1 (5 bases). This CDR3 spans 15 amino acids. Germline loops: CDR1 MNHNS, CDR2 SASEGT. Trimming took off 4 bases at V and 0 bases at J, with 10 bases between the two ends. The CDR3 bases are TGTGCCAGCAGTGCGACAGTTAGCTCTGGAAACACCATATATTTT. It specifies CASSATVSSGNTIYF.

This clone was observed a single time. The rearrangement joins TRBV27 to TRBJ1-5; perhaps TRBD1 as D (5 bases). The germline gives CDR1 MNHEY, CDR2 SMNVEV (reference sequence). Trimming took off 8 bases at V and 2 bases at J, with 13 bases between the two ends. The CDR3 runs 14 residues. CDR3 protein: CASGGAFGNQPQHF. The CDR3 DNA follows: TGTGCCAGCGGAGGGGCGTTTGGCAATCAGCCCCAGCATTTT.

The rearrangement links TRBV2 to TRBJ1-5; D is unclear. The CDR3 covers 14 residues. Between the trimmed V and J ends, which lost 2 bases and 0 bases, there was a span of 5 bases. The V gene's germline CDR1 is SNHLY and CDR2 FYNNEI. The CDR3 is CASSEISSNQPQHF. CDR3 bases: TGTGCCAGCAGTGAAATTAGTAGCAATCAGCCCCAGCATTTT.

In its sample, this clone is medium-sized. The chain employs TRBV15 and TRBJ1-3, with D perhaps TRBD1 (6 bases). The CDR3 consists of 16 residues. With 4 bases removed from V and 0 bases from J, the gap between germline ends came to 13 bases. CDR1 is LNHNV, CDR2 YYDKDF, per germline (reference sequence). The DNA of the CDR3 is TGTGCCACCAGCATGATTATGACAGGCTCTGGAAACACCATATATTTT. Its protein product is CATSMIMTGSGNTIYF. The full variable domain, its missing parts supplied by reference TRBV15 and TRBJ1-3, is DAMVIQNPRYQVTQFGKPVTLSCSQTLNHNVMYWYQQKSSQAPKLLFHYYDKDFNNEADTPDNFQSRRPNTSFCFLDIRSPGLGDTAMYLCATSMIMTGSGNTIYFGEGSWLTVV.

The rearrangement joins TRBV6-5 to TRBJ2-7, with 7 bases matching TRBD1. This CDR3 spans 14 amino acids. Looked up from germline, CDR1 is MNHEY and CDR2 is SVGAGI. Unmatched junction bases numbered 5, after V lost 6 bases and J lost 0 bases. This CDR3 is CASRPGQYSYEQYF. The CDR3 DNA is TGTGCCAGCAGGCCGGGACAGTACTCCTACGAGCAGTACTTC.

The J gene is TRBJ2-1, the V gene TRBV6-5; no clear D. From germline, CDR1 is MNHEY and CDR2 SVGAGI. V shed 2 bases and J shed 2 bases, with 13 bases lying between them. CDR3 length equals 16 residues. In DNA form, the CDR3 reads TGTGCCAGCAGTTACCGGGTTGGCGGTACCTACAATGAGCAGTTCTTC. Residues: CASSYRVGGTYNEQFF.

The chain couples TRBV9 to TRBJ2-5; a weak D match, TRBD1 (5 bases). The germline V gene encodes CDR1 SGDLS and CDR2 YYNGEE. This CDR3 region has 17 residues. The V end was cut by 0 bases, the J end by 5 bases, with 20 bases between. As DNA, the CDR3 is TGTGCCAGCAGCGTAGTCCTAGACAGCGTCTCTTTGGAGACCCAGTACTTC. This translates into CASSVVLDSVSLETQYF.

The chain has TRBV19 and TRBJ2-3; D is possibly TRBD1 (5 bases). There are 14 residues in the CDR3. The germline gives CDR1 LNHDA, CDR2 SQIVND (reference sequence). V lost 6 bases and J 0 bases, leaving 10 bases between the germline ends. The CDR3 spells CASSPGLSTDTQYF. The CDR3 coding sequence is TGTGCCAGTAGCCCAGGGTTGAGCACAGATACGCAGTATTTT. The complete variable domain, with remaining parts taken from reference TRBV19 and TRBJ2-3, reads DGGITQSPKYLFRKEGQNVTLSCEQNLNHDAMYWYRQDPGQGLRLIYYSQIVNDFQKGDIAEGYSVSREKKESFPLTVTSAQKNPTAFYLCASSPGLSTDTQYFGPGTRLTVL.